The 23 T cell receptor beta chains given below trace back to one sample, sequenced in a study of cytomegalovirus exposure and HLA in healthy donors. TCRdb's table, derived via immunoSEQ multiplex PCR, lists solely in-frame clones and lacks some. Counted here are about 160,000 clones, roughly 89% occurring once; the ten biggest clones make up 4% to 4.5%. Sequencing input: PBMCs. These receptors were obtained from a man between 18 and 29 years old in good health and CMV-seropositive.

The J gene is TRBJ2-3, the V gene TRBV7-9; D call uncertain. This CDR3 contains 12 residues. The ends were cut back, 6 bases at V and 3 bases at J, with 7 bases in the middle. Germline V gene sequence: CDR1 SEHNR, CDR2 FQNEAQ (reference sequence). CDR3 in DNA: TGTGCCAGCAGACAAATAACAGATACGCAGTATTTT. Amino acid sequence: CASRQITDTQYF. Together with reference TRBV7-9 and TRBJ2-3, the CDR3 gives the full variable domain: DTGVSQNPRHKITKRGQNVTFRCDPISEHNRLYWYRQTLGQGPEFLTYFQNEAQLEKSRLLSDRFSAERPKGSFSTLEIQRTEQGDSAMYLCASRQITDTQYFGPGTRLTVL.

The genes are TRBV5-4 and TRBJ2-1, with D tentatively TRBD1 (5 bases). Germline-derived CDR1 and CDR2 are SGHNT and YYREEE (reference sequence). V was pared by 4 bases and J by 2 bases, with 13 bases between. The CDR3 spans 15 residues. CDR3 sequence (DNA): TGTGCCAGCAGCCCCTCCAGGGTTACCTACAATGAGCAGTTCTTC. Residues: CASSPSRVTYNEQFF.

This chain joins TRBV4-2 and TRBJ2-2; 9 bases align to TRBD2. Per germline, CDR1 LGHNA and CDR2 YNFKEQ. There are 16 residues in the CDR3. Trimming took 3 bases from V and 0 from J; bases not matched to a gene: 2. The CDR3 region is CASSHPSGTNTGELFF. CDR3 bases: TGTGCCAGCAGCCACCCTAGCGGGACGAACACCGGGGAGCTGTTTTTT.

The rearrangement links TRBV14 to TRBJ2-7; D uncertain. Between the trimmed V and J ends, which lost 4 bases and 2 bases, there was a span of 9 bases. The CDR3 loop spans 13 amino acids. Per germline, CDR1 SGHDN and CDR2 FVKESK. The CDR3 DNA reads TGTGCCAGCAGCCTGGCAGGAACCTACGAGCAGTACTTC. It encodes CASSLAGTYEQYF.

This chain uses TRBV7-8 with TRBJ1-5; TRBD1 agrees at 8 bases. The germline gives CDR1 SGHVS, CDR2 FQNEAQ. Trimming cost V 5 bases and J 9 bases; bases outside gene matches: 9. The CDR3 contains 14 residues. The CDR3 here is CASSGSDGTGPQHF. CDR3 DNA sequence: TGTGCCAGCAGCGGCAGTGACGGGACAGGGCCCCAGCATTTT.

CDR3 amino acids: CATSTDTGSYEQYF. In DNA form, the CDR3 reads TGTGCCACCAGCACCGATACAGGGTCCTACGAGCAGTACTTC. V is TRBV15 and J is TRBJ2-7, with D maybe TRBD1 (6 bases). Germline V lookup: CDR1 LNHNV, CDR2 YYDKDF (reference sequence). The CDR3 covers 14 residues. Trimming stripped 4 bases from V and 1 base from J, with 11 bases between. The whole variable domain, filled in from reference TRBV15 and TRBJ2-7, reads DAMVIQNPRYQVTQFGKPVTLSCSQTLNHNVMYWYQQKSSQAPKLLFHYYDKDFNNEADTPDNFQSRRPNTSFCFLDIRSPGLGDTAMYLCATSTDTGSYEQYFGPGTRLTVT.

The chain is built from TRBV15 and TRBJ2-6, with no clear D. CDR1 is LNHNV, CDR2 YYDKDF, per germline (reference sequence). The CDR3 covers 15 residues. Trimming pared 2 bases from V and 2 bases from J, leaving 7 bases between. The CDR3 DNA reads as TGTGCCACCAGCAGACAGGCGACTGGGGCCAACGTCCTGACTTTC. Protein product: CATSRQATGANVLTF.

This chain connects TRBV27 to TRBJ2-1; 9 bases match TRBD2. Germline V lookup: CDR1 MNHEY, CDR2 SMNVEV (reference sequence). CDR3 length: 13 residues. V dropped 6 bases and J dropped 6; count of bases not matched to a gene: 3. The CDR3: CASRGTSFNEQFF. CDR3 in DNA: TGTGCCAGCAGGGGGACTAGCTTCAATGAGCAGTTCTTC.

The V and J genes are TRBV7-6 and TRBJ1-3; weak D call: TRBD1 (6 bases). The CDR3 totals 16 residues. V dropped 5 bases and J dropped 0 bases, with 14 bases sitting between them. Germline V CDR1 and CDR2: SGHVS, FNYEAQ. The CDR3 DNA reads as TGTGCCAGCAGCCTACAGGGCTTCGGCTCTGGAAACACCATATATTTT. It translates to CASSLQGFGSGNTIYF.

This chain links TRBV6-6 with TRBJ2-1, with 7 nucleotides matching TRBD1. Trimming at V came to 0 bases and at J to 6 bases, leaving 8 bases not matched to a gene. Germline values: CDR1 MNHNY, CDR2 SVGAGI (reference sequence). This CDR3 is built from 16 residues. CDR3 sequence (DNA): TGTGCCAGCAGTTACTCGCACTCGAACAGGGGCAATGAGCAGTTCTTC. It codes for CASSYSHSNRGNEQFF.

A remark on this clone: A junction boundary mismatches the germline segment, possibly from a read error. The V gene is TRBV15, the J gene TRBJ2-5, with unresolved D. Germline V gene sequence: CDR1 LNHNV, CDR2 YYDKDF (reference sequence). This CDR3 is 15 amino acids long. The CDR3 is CATSGDTMYQETQYF. CDR3 DNA sequence: TGTGCCACCAGCGGAGACACAATGTACCAAGAGACCCAGTACTTC.

The V gene is TRBV14, the J gene TRBJ2-7; 8 bases line up with TRBD1. Per germline, CDR1 SGHDN and CDR2 FVKESK. The V and J ends lost 0 bases and 2 bases, in that order; junction bases with no gene match: 6. The CDR3 covers 16 residues. The CDR3 loop reads CASSQEGWGQAYEQYF. The DNA for the CDR3 is TGTGCCAGCAGCCAAGAAGGTTGGGGACAGGCCTACGAGCAGTACTTC.

V usage is TRBV6-5 and J usage is TRBJ2-1; 16 bases match TRBD2. Per germline, CDR1 MNHEY and CDR2 SVGAGI. The CDR3 contains 16 residues. J gave up 7 bases and V 2 bases, and 2 bases lay outside the gene matches. The CDR3 loop is CASSYQGLAGGNEQFF. CDR3 sequence (DNA): TGTGCCAGCAGTTACCAGGGACTAGCGGGAGGGAATGAGCAGTTCTTC.

J is TRBJ2-1 and V is TRBV6-5; TRBD1 aligns across 7 bases. CDR1 MNHEY and CDR2 SVGAGI come from the germline V gene. Trimming at V came to 6 bases and at J to 9 bases, leaving 8 bases not matched to a gene. The CDR3 sequence is 13 residues long. The CDR3, as DNA: TGTGCCAGCAGAACCAAGACAGGGTTTGAGCAGTTCTTC. Translation gives CASRTKTGFEQFF.

CDR3 sequence: CASSHTLRAQYF. CDR3 sequence (DNA): TGTGCCAGCAGCCATACTTTACGTGCGCAGTATTTT. The rearrangement links TRBV7-9 to TRBJ2-3, with D uncertain. CDR3 length: 12 amino acids. The V gene lost 5 bases and the J gene lost 10 bases, with 13 bases spanning the gap. Germline CDR1 is SEHNR and CDR2 is FQNEAQ (reference sequence).

V and J are TRBV7-3 and TRBJ2-3; 8 positions match TRBD1. The CDR3 loop spans 16 amino acids. CDR1 SGHTA and CDR2 FQGTGA come from the germline V gene. The V and J ends lost 5 bases and 6 bases, in that order; junction bases with no gene match: 13. The CDR3 DNA follows: TGTGCCAGCAGCCCCCACGCCGGACAGGGTACGGATACGCAGTATTTT. Translating gives CASSPHAGQGTDTQYF.

The chain links TRBV19 to TRBJ1-1, with 8 bases aligning to TRBD1. V gave up 4 bases and J gave up 3 bases; unmatched junction bases: 7. CDR1 is LNHDA and CDR2 is SQIVND in the germline V gene (reference sequence). The CDR3 runs 15 residues. This CDR3 is CASSTTGGRDTEAFF. The DNA of the CDR3 is TGTGCCAGTAGTACAACAGGGGGGCGCGACACTGAAGCTTTCTTT.

V gene TRBV15 combines with J gene TRBJ2-5; 8 positions agree with TRBD2. Per germline, CDR1 LNHNV and CDR2 YYDKDF (reference sequence). This CDR3 is 17 amino acids long. Trimming cost V 0 bases and J 5 bases; bases outside gene matches: 11. The CDR3 coding sequence is TGTGCCACCAGCAGAGATCTCTGGGCGGGAGGAAGGGAGACCCAGTACTTC. It encodes CATSRDLWAGGRETQYF.

The chain has TRBV2 and TRBJ2-7, with D perhaps TRBD2 (6 bases). Germline-derived CDR1 and CDR2 are SNHLY and FYNNEI. V was pared by 6 bases and J by 2 bases, with 14 bases between. The CDR3 sequence is 14 residues long. The CDR3 nucleotides read TGTGCCAGCAGAACGGGGGACGGAGCCTACGAGCAGTACTTC. Translating it yields CASRTGDGAYEQYF.

The genes are TRBV9 and TRBJ2-1; 11 bases are a match to TRBD1. The V and J ends lost 3 bases and 8 bases, in that order; junction bases with no gene match: 7. The CDR3 covers 15 residues. CDR1 and CDR2 from the germline V gene are SGDLS and YYNGEE. CDR3 coding DNA: TGTGCCAGCAGCGAAGGACAGGGGGCGCGGGATGAGCAGTTCTTC. As protein: CASSEGQGARDEQFF.

This clone was seen once. The chain uses TRBV4-1 and TRBJ1-2; no firm D call. The ends were cut back, 0 bases at V and 4 bases at J, with 12 bases in the middle. The length of the CDR3 is 15 residues. Germline V gives CDR1 MGHRA, CDR2 YSYEKL. CDR3 nucleotides: TGCGCCAGCAGCCAAGAATCGGGTTTCGTCTATGGCTACACCTTC. As protein: CASSQESGFVYGYTF.

Only one count was recorded for this clone. J is TRBJ2-5 and V is TRBV11-2, with TRBD2 matching over 10 bases. This CDR3 has 16 residues. Germline CDR1 SGHAT, CDR2 FQNNGV. Trimming cost V 6 bases and J 5 bases; bases outside gene matches: 12. The DNA of the CDR3 is TGTGCCAGCAGATCCAATAGCGGGAGGAGGGAGGAGACCCAGTACTTC. It codes for CASRSNSGRREETQYF.

The V and J genes are TRBV6-5 and TRBJ2-1; 8 nucleotides align to TRBD2. The J segment lost 3 bases and the V segment lost 6 bases, leaving 7 bases of the junction unmatched. Germline-derived CDR1 and CDR2 are MNHEY and SVGAGI. There are 15 residues in the CDR3. The CDR3 protein is CASRELAEDYNEQFF. The CDR3 coding sequence is TGTGCCAGCAGAGAACTAGCGGAAGACTACAATGAGCAGTTCTTC.